These 6 T cell receptor beta chains came from one sample sequenced in a study of Graves' ophthalmopathy and Graves' hyperthyroidism. RNA transcripts served as template for amplifying TCR beta CDR3 sequences. First-round RT-PCR with HTBI primers preceded a second-round multiplex PCR. TCRdb reprocessed the multiplex PCR reads with MiXCR, giving one entry per CDR3 protein. The table includes roughly 1.1 million distinct CDR3 sequences, around a third detected once. The material sequenced was peripheral blood or thyroid tissue (not recorded which). These TCRs come from an adult man with Graves' hyperthyroidism.

This clonotype came up many times. This CDR3 reads CASSGTGENYGYTF. CDR3 nucleotides: TGTGCCAGCAGCGGGACAGGGGAGAACTATGGCTACACCTTC. This rearrangement joins TRBV9 to TRBJ1-2, with 9 bases matching TRBD1. Germline loops: CDR1 SGDLS, CDR2 YYNGEE. The CDR3 runs 14 residues. Trimming cost V 3 bases and J 2 bases; bases outside gene matches: 2.

V gene TRBV5-1 combines with J gene TRBJ2-5; a possible D gene is TRBD1 (6 bases). CDR1 and CDR2 (germline): SGHRS, YFSETQ. CDR3 length: 14 amino acids. V shed 0 bases and J shed 5 bases, with 11 bases lying between them. The DNA of the CDR3 is TGCGCCAGCAGCTTGGACAGGGTGAGCGAGACCCAGTACTTC. This codes for CASSLDRVSETQYF.

About this clonotype itself: The CDR3 does not end in the conserved phenylalanine or tryptophan, so this is likely a read error. This rearrangement joins TRBV7-2 to TRBJ2-1; D is possibly TRBD2 (6 bases). Germline V gives CDR1 SGHTA, CDR2 FQGNSA. With 8 bases removed from V and 4 bases from J, the gap between germline ends came to 12 bases. The CDR3 contains 13 residues. The CDR3 protein is CASDGREYNEQFL. CDR3 DNA: TGTGCCAGCGACGGACGGGAGTACAATGAGCAGTTCCTC.

As for this clonotype: One base away lies a much larger clone, so this may be a sequencing read error. The chain employs TRBV7-6 and TRBJ2-5, with D perhaps matching TRBD1 or TRBD2 (5 bases each). Per the germline V gene, CDR1 is SGHVS and CDR2 is FNYEAQ. V was cut by 5 bases and J by 2 bases, with 15 bases left in between. CDR3 length: 15 residues. The CDR3 DNA reads TGTGCCAGCAGCGCCGGGGCGGGTATACAAGAGACCCAGTACTTC. Translation gives CASSAGAGIQETQYF.

This clonotype was picked up a small number of times. The rearrangement joins TRBV7-2 to TRBJ1-3, with 9 bases matching TRBD1. The J segment lost 4 bases and the V segment lost 2 bases, leaving 6 bases of the junction unmatched. CDR1 SGHTA and CDR2 FQGNSA come from the germline V gene. There are 16 residues in the CDR3. The CDR3 loop is CASSLTTGGSGNTIYF. In nucleotides, the CDR3 is TGTGCCAGCAGCTTAACCACAGGGGGCTCAGGAAACACCATATATTTT.

The V gene is TRBV5-1, the J gene TRBJ2-2; D perhaps matches TRBD1 (6 bases). Trimming stripped 0 bases from V and 7 bases from J, with 16 bases between. The germline V gene encodes CDR1 SGHRS and CDR2 YFSETQ. This CDR3 spans 16 amino acids. This chain's CDR3 is CASSLDSQGPSGELFF. The CDR3, as DNA: TGCGCCAGCAGCTTGGATTCTCAGGGGCCCAGCGGGGAGCTGTTTTTT.